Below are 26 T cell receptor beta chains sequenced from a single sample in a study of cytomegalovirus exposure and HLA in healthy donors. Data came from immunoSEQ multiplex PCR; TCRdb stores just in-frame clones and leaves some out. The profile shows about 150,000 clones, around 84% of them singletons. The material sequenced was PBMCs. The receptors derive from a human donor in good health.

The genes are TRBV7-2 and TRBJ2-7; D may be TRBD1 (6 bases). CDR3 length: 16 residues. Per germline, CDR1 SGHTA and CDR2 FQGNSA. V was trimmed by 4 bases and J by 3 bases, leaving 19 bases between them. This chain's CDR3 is CASSYGRDIDFYEQYF. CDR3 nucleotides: TGTGCCAGCAGCTATGGCCGGGACATAGACTTCTACGAGCAGTACTTC.

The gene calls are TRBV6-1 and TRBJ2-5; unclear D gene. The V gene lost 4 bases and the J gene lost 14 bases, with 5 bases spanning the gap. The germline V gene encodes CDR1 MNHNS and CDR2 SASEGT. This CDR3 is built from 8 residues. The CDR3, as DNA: TGTGCCAGCAGTGTAACTTACTTC. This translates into CASSVTYF.

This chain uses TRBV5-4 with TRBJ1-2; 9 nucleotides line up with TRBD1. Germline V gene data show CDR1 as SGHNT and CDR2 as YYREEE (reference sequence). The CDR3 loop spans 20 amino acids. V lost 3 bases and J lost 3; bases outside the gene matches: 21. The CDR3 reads CASSSGTGRLDHPIYYGYTF. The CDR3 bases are TGTGCCAGCAGCTCCGGGACAGGGAGGTTGGACCACCCAATTTACTATGGCTACACCTTC.

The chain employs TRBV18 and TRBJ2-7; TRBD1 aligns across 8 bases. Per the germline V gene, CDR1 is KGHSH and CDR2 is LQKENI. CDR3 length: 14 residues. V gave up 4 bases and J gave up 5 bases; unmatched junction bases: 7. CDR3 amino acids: CASSQPGQANEQYF. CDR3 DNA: TGTGCCAGCTCACAACCGGGACAGGCAAACGAGCAGTACTTC.

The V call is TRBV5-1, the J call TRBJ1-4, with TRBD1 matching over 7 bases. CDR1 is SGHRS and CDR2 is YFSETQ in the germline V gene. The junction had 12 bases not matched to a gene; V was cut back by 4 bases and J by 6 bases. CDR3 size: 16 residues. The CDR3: CASSPGLGTAYEKLFF. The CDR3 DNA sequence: TGCGCCAGCAGCCCGGGTCTCGGGACAGCCTATGAAAAACTGTTTTTT.

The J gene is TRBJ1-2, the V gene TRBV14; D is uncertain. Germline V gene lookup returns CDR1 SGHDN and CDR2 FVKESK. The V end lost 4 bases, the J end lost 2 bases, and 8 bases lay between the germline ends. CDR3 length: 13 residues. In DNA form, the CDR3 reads TGTGCCAGCAGCCGAAACCAGAACTATGGCTACACCTTC. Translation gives CASSRNQNYGYTF.

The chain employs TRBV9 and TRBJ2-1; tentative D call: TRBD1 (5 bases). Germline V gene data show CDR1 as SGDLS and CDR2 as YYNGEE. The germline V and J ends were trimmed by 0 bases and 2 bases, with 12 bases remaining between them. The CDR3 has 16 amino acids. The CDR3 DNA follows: TGTGCCAGCAGCGTAGTGCGGCAGGGCCCCTACAATGAGCAGTTCTTC. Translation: CASSVVRQGPYNEQFF.

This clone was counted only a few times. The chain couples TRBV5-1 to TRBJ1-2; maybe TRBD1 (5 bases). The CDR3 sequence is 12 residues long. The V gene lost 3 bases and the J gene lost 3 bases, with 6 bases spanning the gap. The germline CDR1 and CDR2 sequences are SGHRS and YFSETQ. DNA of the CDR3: TGCGCCAGCAGCTCGGGGGACTATGGCTACACCTTC. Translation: CASSSGDYGYTF.

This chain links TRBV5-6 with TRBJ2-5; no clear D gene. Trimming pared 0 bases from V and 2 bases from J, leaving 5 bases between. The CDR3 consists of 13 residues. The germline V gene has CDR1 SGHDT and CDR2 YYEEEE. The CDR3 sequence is CASSLELQETQYF. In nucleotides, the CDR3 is TGTGCCAGCAGCTTGGAATTACAAGAGACCCAGTACTTC.

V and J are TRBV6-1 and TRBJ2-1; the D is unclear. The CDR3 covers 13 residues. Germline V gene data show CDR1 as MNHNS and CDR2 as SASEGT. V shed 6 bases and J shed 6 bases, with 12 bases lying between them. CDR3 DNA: TGTGCCAGCAGGGTGGCCTCGGGCAATGAGCAGTTCTTC. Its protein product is CASRVASGNEQFF.

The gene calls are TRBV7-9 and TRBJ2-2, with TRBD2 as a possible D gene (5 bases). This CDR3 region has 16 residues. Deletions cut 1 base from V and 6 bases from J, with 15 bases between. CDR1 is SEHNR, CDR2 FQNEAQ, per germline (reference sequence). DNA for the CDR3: TGTGCCAGCAGCTTAGGGGCAGCGGCAAGTCCCGGGGAGCTGTTTTTT. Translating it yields CASSLGAAASPGELFF.

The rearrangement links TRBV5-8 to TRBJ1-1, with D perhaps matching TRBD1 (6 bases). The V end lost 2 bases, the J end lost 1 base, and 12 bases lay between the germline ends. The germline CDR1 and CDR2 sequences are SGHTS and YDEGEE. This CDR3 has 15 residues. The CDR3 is CASSFTGTSNTEAFF. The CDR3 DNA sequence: TGTGCCAGCAGCTTTACAGGGACCTCGAACACTGAAGCTTTCTTT.

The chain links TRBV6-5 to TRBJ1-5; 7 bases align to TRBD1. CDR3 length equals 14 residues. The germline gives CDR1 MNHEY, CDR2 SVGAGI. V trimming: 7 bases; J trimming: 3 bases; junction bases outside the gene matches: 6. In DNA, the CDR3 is TGTGCCAGCAAAATGACAGGGAACAATCAGCCCCAGCATTTT. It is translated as CASKMTGNNQPQHF.

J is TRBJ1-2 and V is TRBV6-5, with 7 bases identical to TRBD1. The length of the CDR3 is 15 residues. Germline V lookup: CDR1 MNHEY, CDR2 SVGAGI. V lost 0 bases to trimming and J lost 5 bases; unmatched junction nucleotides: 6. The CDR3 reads CASSYSNTGVYGYTF. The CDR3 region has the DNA TGTGCCAGCAGTTACTCCAACACAGGGGTATATGGCTACACCTTC.

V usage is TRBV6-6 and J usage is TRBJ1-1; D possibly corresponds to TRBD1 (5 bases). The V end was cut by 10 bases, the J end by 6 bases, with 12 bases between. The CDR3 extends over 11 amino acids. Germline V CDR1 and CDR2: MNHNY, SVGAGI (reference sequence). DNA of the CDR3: TGTGCCATTGGGGCAAGGGCTGAAGCTTTCTTT. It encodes CAIGARAEAFF.

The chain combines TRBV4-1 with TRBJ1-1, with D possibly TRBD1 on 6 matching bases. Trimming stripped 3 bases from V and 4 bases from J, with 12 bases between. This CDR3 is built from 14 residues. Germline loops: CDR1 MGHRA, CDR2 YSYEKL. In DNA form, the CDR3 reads TGCGCCAGCAGCCACACAGGGTCGGGCACTGAAGCTTTCTTT. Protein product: CASSHTGSGTEAFF.

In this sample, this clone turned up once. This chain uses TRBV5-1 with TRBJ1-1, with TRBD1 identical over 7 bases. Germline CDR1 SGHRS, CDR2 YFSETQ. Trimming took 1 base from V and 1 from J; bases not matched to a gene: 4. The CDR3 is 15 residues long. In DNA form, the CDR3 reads TGCGCCAGCAGCTTGACCGGGACAGCGAACACTGAAGCTTTCTTT. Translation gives CASSLTGTANTEAFF.

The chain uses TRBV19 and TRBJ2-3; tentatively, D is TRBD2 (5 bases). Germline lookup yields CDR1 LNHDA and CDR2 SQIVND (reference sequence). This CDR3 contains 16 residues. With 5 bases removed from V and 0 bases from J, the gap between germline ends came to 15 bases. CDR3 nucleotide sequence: TGTGCCAGTAGTTCGGGTGGACTCGCCAGCACAGATACGCAGTATTTT. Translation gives CASSSGGLASTDTQYF.

The CDR3 loop is CASSHIAGAYQETQYF. CDR3 in DNA: TGCGCCAGCAGCCACATAGCGGGGGCTTATCAAGAGACCCAGTACTTC. The chain carries TRBV4-1 and TRBJ2-5; 9 bases map to TRBD2. This CDR3 has 16 amino acids. V lost 3 bases and J lost 2; bases outside the gene matches: 7. Germline CDR1 reads MGHRA; CDR2 reads YSYEKL.

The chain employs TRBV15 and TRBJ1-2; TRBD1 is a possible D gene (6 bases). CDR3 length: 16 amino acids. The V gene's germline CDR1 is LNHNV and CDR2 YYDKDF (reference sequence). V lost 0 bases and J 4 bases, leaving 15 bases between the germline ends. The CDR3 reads CATSRDLTGLSYGYTF. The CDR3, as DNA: TGTGCCACCAGCAGAGATCTCACAGGGCTGAGCTATGGCTACACCTTC.

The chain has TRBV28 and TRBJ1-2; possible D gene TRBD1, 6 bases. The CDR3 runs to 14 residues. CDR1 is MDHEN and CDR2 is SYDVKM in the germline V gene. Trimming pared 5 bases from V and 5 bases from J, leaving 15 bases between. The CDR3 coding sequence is TGTGCCAGCAGTGGGACAAAGGGCTTTTATGGCTACACCTTC. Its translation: CASSGTKGFYGYTF.

This CDR3 reads CASTETGRINEKLFF. The CDR3, as DNA: TGTGCCAGCACTGAGACAGGGCGAATTAATGAAAAACTGTTTTTT. The chain recombines TRBV6-6 with TRBJ1-4, with 7 positions matching TRBD1. The CDR3 is made up of 15 amino acids. In germline, CDR1 is MNHNY, CDR2 SVGAGI (reference sequence). With 7 bases clipped from V and 4 bases from J, the junction kept 9 bases outside the gene matches.

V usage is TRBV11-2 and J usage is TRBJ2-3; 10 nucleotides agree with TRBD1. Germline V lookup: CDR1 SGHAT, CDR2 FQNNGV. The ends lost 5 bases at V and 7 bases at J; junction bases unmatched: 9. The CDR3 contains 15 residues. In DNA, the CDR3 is TGTGCCAGCAGCAAAGACAGGGGGCTCGGAAATACGCAGTATTTT. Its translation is CASSKDRGLGNTQYF.

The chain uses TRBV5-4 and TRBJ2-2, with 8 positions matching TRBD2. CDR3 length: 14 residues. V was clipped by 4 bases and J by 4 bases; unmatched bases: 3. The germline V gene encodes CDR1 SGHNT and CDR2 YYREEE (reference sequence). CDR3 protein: CASSRGGPTGELFF. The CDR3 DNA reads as TGTGCCAGCAGCCGGGGGGGCCCCACCGGGGAGCTGTTTTTT. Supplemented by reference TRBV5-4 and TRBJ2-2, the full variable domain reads ETGVTQSPTHLIKTRGQQVTLRCSSQSGHNTVSWYQQALGQGPQFIFQYYREEENGRGNFPPRFSGLQFPNYSSELNVNALELDDSALYLCASSRGGPTGELFFGEGSRLTVL.

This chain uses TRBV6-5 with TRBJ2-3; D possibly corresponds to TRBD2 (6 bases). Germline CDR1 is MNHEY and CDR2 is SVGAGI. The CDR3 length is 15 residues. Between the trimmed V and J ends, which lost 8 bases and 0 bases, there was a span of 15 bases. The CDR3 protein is CASGRGDTSTDTQYF. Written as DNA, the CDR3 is TGTGCCAGCGGGCGCGGGGATACTAGCACAGATACGCAGTATTTT.

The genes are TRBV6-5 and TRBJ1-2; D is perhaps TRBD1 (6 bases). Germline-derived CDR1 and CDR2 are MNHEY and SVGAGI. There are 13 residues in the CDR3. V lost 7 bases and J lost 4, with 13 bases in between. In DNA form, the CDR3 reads TGTGCCAGCAAGTCGGGAGGGGGCTATGGCTACACCTTC. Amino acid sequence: CASKSGGGYGYTF.